Presented here are 18 T cell receptor beta chains from one specimen sequenced in a study of CD8+CD57+ T cells in acquired aplastic anemia. Patients picked for sequencing had shown CD8+CD57+ cell expansion detected by flow cytometry. Genomic DNA constituted the template upon which TCR beta VDJ and CDR3 profiling was performed. TCRdb used MiXCR to reprocess the reads, holding one entry per CDR3 protein. The table includes approximately 190,000 distinct CDR3 sequences, under 55% detected once. Input material: sorted CD4+, CD8+, or CD8+CD57+ T cells (not recorded which) from PBMCs. These receptors originate from a human donor with aplastic anemia.

This clonotype was found many times. The J gene is TRBJ2-1, the V gene TRBV15; TRBD2 agrees at 8 bases. With V trimmed by 5 bases and J by 5 bases, 11 bases remained unmatched. Germline V gives CDR1 LNHNV, CDR2 YYDKDF (reference sequence). CDR3 length: 16 residues. The CDR3 protein is CATSGPSGGPNNEQFF. The DNA of the CDR3 is TGTGCCACCAGCGGTCCATCGGGGGGGCCGAACAATGAGCAGTTCTTC.

This clonotype has at least ten counts. This sequence joins TRBV7-9 and TRBJ2-7, with TRBD2 matching over 7 bases. The V gene's germline CDR1 is SEHNR and CDR2 FQNEAQ (reference sequence). The CDR3 sequence is 12 residues long. With V trimmed by 8 bases and J by 2 bases, 3 bases remained unmatched. The chain's CDR3 is CASGGDTYEQYF. CDR3 DNA: TGTGCCAGCGGGGGGGATACCTACGAGCAGTACTTC.

The chain has TRBV2 and TRBJ1-6; 9 positions agree with TRBD1. In germline, CDR1 is SNHLY, CDR2 FYNNEI. After removal of 4 bases from V and 8 bases from J, the junction contained 3 bases not matched to a gene. The CDR3 contains 14 residues. The CDR3 DNA reads TGTGCCAGCAGTGCTACAGGGGGCGATTCACCCCTCCACTTT. It yields the protein CASSATGGDSPLHF.

In its sample, this clonotype was seen a few times. The chain has TRBV29-1 and TRBJ1-2; maybe TRBD1 (5 bases). CDR1 and CDR2 from the germline V gene are SQVTM and ANQGSEA. V lost 7 bases and J lost 4, with 13 bases in between. This CDR3 is 12 amino acids long. The CDR3, as DNA: TGCAGCGCCGGACATACAATCTATGGCTACACCTTC. This encodes CSAGHTIYGYTF. Drawing the rest from reference TRBV29-1 and TRBJ1-2, the complete variable domain is SAVISQKPSRDICQRGTSLTIQCQVDSQVTMMFWYRQQPGQSLTLIATANQGSEATYESGFVIDKFPISRPNLTFSTLTVSNMSPEDSSIYLCSAGHTIYGYTFGSGTRLTVV.

This clonotype occurred a few times. The chain combines TRBV7-2 with TRBJ2-1, with TRBD2 identical over 8 bases. Germline CDR1 and CDR2: SGHTA and FQGNSA. The CDR3 extends over 12 amino acids. V lost 5 bases, J lost 15 bases, and 9 bases stayed unmatched. CDR3 in DNA: TGTGCCAGCAGCGTCAACGCGGGAGGCGTGTTCTTC. Protein: CASSVNAGGVFF.

The genes are TRBV12-3 or TRBV12-4 and TRBJ2-1; tentatively, D is TRBD1 (6 bases). The CDR3 has 14 amino acids. With 3 bases removed from V and 8 bases from J, the gap between germline ends came to 14 bases. CDR3 sequence: CASSFRGRLDEQFF. The DNA for the CDR3 is TGTGCCAGCAGTTTCAGGGGTCGGCTGGATGAGCAGTTCTTC.

This clonotype was recorded at least ten times. The chain uses TRBV7-3 and TRBJ2-1, with D possibly TRBD2 on 7 matching bases. CDR1 and CDR2 (germline): SGHTA, FQGTGA. V dropped 5 bases and J dropped 6 bases, with 20 bases sitting between them. The CDR3 length is 16 residues. The CDR3 spells CASSPGLGGGGNEQFF. CDR3 bases: TGTGCCAGCAGCCCTGGACTAGGAGGGGGGGGCAATGAGCAGTTCTTC.

The chain couples TRBV10-3 to TRBJ2-1; D call uncertain. Germline lookup yields CDR1 ENHRY and CDR2 SYGVKD. V was cut by 2 bases and J by 1 base, with 9 bases left in between. The CDR3 consists of 15 residues. The CDR3 DNA reads TGTGCCATCAGTGAGCAAGCGTCGTCCTACAATGAGCAGTTCTTC. Translation: CAISEQASSYNEQFF.

About this clonotype: Likely a read error: the CDR3 ends without its conserved phenylalanine or tryptophan. This sequence joins TRBV3-1 and TRBJ2-3; D gene uncertain. The CDR3 is 16 amino acids. Germline V gene sequence: CDR1 LGHDT, CDR2 YNNKEL (reference sequence). V was cut by 1 base and J by 6 bases, with 17 bases left in between. This CDR3 reads CASSQAFQPGTDTQYL. As DNA, the CDR3 is TGTGCCAGCAGCCAAGCCTTCCAACCGGGTACGGATACGCAGTATCTT.

Many counts were recorded for this clonotype. The chain is built from TRBV14 and TRBJ2-3, with 11 bases identical to TRBD2. The CDR3 covers 17 residues. Losses at the gene ends were 4 bases for V and 4 bases for J; bases not matched to a gene: 10. Germline loops: CDR1 SGHDN, CDR2 FVKESK. The CDR3 sequence is CASSLIAGGRYSDTQYF. The DNA of the CDR3 is TGTGCCAGCAGCCTGATAGCGGGAGGGCGATATTCAGATACGCAGTATTTT.

This chain joins TRBV2 and TRBJ1-4, with a weak D call TRBD1 (5 bases). Germline values: CDR1 SNHLY, CDR2 FYNNEI. Trimming took off 4 bases at V and 3 bases at J, with 12 bases between the two ends. The CDR3 extends over 15 amino acids. CDR3 residues: CASSVQGSSNEKLFF. CDR3 sequence (DNA): TGTGCCAGCAGTGTGCAGGGCTCGTCTAATGAAAAACTGTTTTTT.

This clonotype occurred a few times. The chain couples TRBV7-9 to TRBJ2-7; 8 bases are a match to TRBD1. With V trimmed by 5 bases and J by 6 bases, 9 bases remained unmatched. Germline V gene sequence: CDR1 SEHNR, CDR2 FQNEAQ (reference sequence). This CDR3 has 14 amino acids. The chain's CDR3 is CASSLTDGQGEQYF. The CDR3 nucleotides read TGTGCCAGCAGCCTTACGGACGGACAGGGCGAGCAGTACTTC.

The V call is TRBV20-1, the J call TRBJ2-3; 9 bases line up with TRBD2. Germline CDR1 DFQATT, CDR2 SNEGSKA (reference sequence). The CDR3 spans 14 residues. V shed 5 bases, J shed 3 bases, and the junction held 6 bases outside the gene matches. The CDR3 DNA sequence: TGCAGTGCTGTACCGGGACTAGCAACAGATACGCAGTATTTT. Its translation is CSAVPGLATDTQYF.

This clonotype occurred many times. V usage is TRBV7-9 and J usage is TRBJ2-3, with TRBD2 matching 10 bases. The CDR3 runs to 16 residues. Germline CDR1 is SEHNR and CDR2 is FQNEAQ (reference sequence). V shed 5 bases and J 0 bases; nucleotides not matched to a gene: 5. DNA of the CDR3: TGTGCCAGCAGCCCCGGACTAGCGGCTAGCACAGATACGCAGTATTTT. It codes for CASSPGLAASTDTQYF.

J is TRBJ1-2 and V is TRBV20-1, with D maybe TRBD1 (5 bases). CDR3 length: 15 residues. Germline V lookup: CDR1 DFQATT, CDR2 SNEGSKA (reference sequence). With 2 bases removed from V and 6 bases from J, the gap between germline ends came to 19 bases. The CDR3 loop reads CSARPGAGLRDGYTF. CDR3 DNA sequence: TGCAGTGCTAGACCCGGGGCGGGGTTGAGGGATGGCTACACCTTC.

The V call is TRBV24-1, the J call TRBJ2-3; maybe TRBD2 (5 bases). The CDR3 loop spans 15 amino acids. The V end was cut by 4 bases, the J end by 4 bases, with 14 bases between. In germline, CDR1 is KGHDR, CDR2 SFDVKD. The DNA for the CDR3 is TGTGCCACCAGTGACACCGGACTTAACCCAGATACGCAGTATTTT. This translates into CATSDTGLNPDTQYF.

This clonotype was detected many times. The V call is TRBV5-1, the J call TRBJ2-5; TRBD2 matches 13 bases. Germline CDR1 and CDR2: SGHRS and YFSETQ. The J segment lost 5 bases and the V segment lost 0 bases, leaving 4 bases of the junction unmatched. The CDR3 spans 16 residues. This chain's CDR3 is CASSLGTSGRGETQYF. In nucleotides, the CDR3 is TGCGCCAGCAGCTTGGGGACTAGCGGGAGAGGGGAGACCCAGTACTTC.

This clonotype was detected only a few times. The rearrangement joins TRBV2 to TRBJ1-1, with no clear D. CDR1 is SNHLY, CDR2 FYNNEI, per germline. The V end lost 9 bases, the J end lost 7 bases, and 12 bases lay between the germline ends. The CDR3 totals 11 residues. CDR3 bases: TGTGCCAGTAGACCCAGCGTTGAAGCTTTCTTT. This translates into CASRPSVEAFF.